The 29 T cell receptor beta chains in this list originate from one sample, sequenced in a study of cytomegalovirus exposure and HLA in healthy donors. Repertoires were generated with immunoSEQ multiplex PCR, while TCRdb's copy carries only in-frame clones and drops some. Of around 130,000 clones in the sample, 89% were seen once. What was sequenced was PBMCs. These receptors all come from a man aged 25 to 40 in good health and CMV-seronegative.

This chain joins TRBV18 and TRBJ1-5; D remains unclear. Trimming removed 3 bases from V and 6 bases from J, with 15 bases in between. CDR1 and CDR2 from the germline V gene are KGHSH and LQKENI. The CDR3 has 15 amino acids. The CDR3 is CASSPTDAGSQPQHF. The CDR3, as DNA: TGTGCCAGCTCACCCACAGATGCGGGGAGTCAGCCCCAGCATTTT.

V is TRBV7-2 and J is TRBJ2-3; 11 bases align to TRBD1. After removal of 5 bases from V and 0 bases from J, the junction contained 10 bases not matched to a gene. Germline loops: CDR1 SGHTA, CDR2 FQGNSA. The CDR3 is 18 residues long. CDR3 region: CASSNSLRDRGSTDTQYF. The CDR3, as DNA: TGTGCCAGCAGCAATTCTCTCCGGGACAGGGGGAGCACAGATACGCAGTATTTT.

The V call is TRBV13, the J call TRBJ1-2, with 7 bases lining up with TRBD1. The ends lost 5 bases at V and 4 bases at J; junction bases unmatched: 7. The CDR3 runs 14 residues. Germline lookup yields CDR1 PRHDT and CDR2 FYEKMQ (reference sequence). The CDR3 DNA sequence: TGTGCCAGCAGCCGGGCGGGACAGAGCTATGGCTACACCTTC. The encoded protein is CASSRAGQSYGYTF.

In DNA, the CDR3 is TGTGCCATCAGTGAATCACTTGGACTAGCGGGGGCCGGCGGTGAGCAGTTCTTC. Translated, it gives CAISESLGLAGAGGEQFF. The rearrangement joins TRBV10-3 to TRBJ2-1, with 13 bases that match TRBD2. Trimming removed 3 bases from V and 9 bases from J; junction bases left unmatched: 14. The CDR3 has 18 amino acids. Germline lookup yields CDR1 ENHRY and CDR2 SYGVKD.

V and J are TRBV2 and TRBJ1-5; the D gene is possibly TRBD1 (5 bases). Per the germline V gene, CDR1 is SNHLY and CDR2 is FYNNEI. CDR3 length: 16 residues. Trimming shortened V by 6 bases and J by 2 bases, and 17 bases separated the two germline ends. CDR3 region: CASRERDFEGNQPQHF. The CDR3 DNA reads as TGTGCCAGCAGAGAAAGGGACTTTGAGGGCAATCAGCCCCAGCATTTT.

V and J are TRBV9 and TRBJ2-7, with D possibly being TRBD2 (7 bases). Germline V gene sequence: CDR1 SGDLS, CDR2 YYNGEE. The V and J ends lost 0 bases and 4 bases respectively, with 14 bases between them. The CDR3 covers 15 residues. Here the CDR3 reads CASSVAGEGRYEQYF. The DNA for the CDR3 is TGTGCCAGCAGCGTAGCAGGGGAGGGGAGGTACGAGCAGTACTTC.

J is TRBJ1-1 and V is TRBV11-2; D is uncertain. The CDR3 runs 13 residues. V was cut by 7 bases and J by 0 bases, with 9 bases left in between. In germline, CDR1 is SGHAT, CDR2 FQNNGV. CDR3: CASTGSLNTEAFF. As DNA, the CDR3 is TGTGCCAGCACCGGGAGTTTGAACACTGAAGCTTTCTTT.

The chain combines TRBV6-1 with TRBJ1-3; D possibly corresponds to TRBD1 (5 bases). The CDR3 is 14 amino acids. Germline V gene sequence: CDR1 MNHNS, CDR2 SASEGT. V shed 7 bases and J shed 1 base, with 11 bases lying between them. CDR3 loop: CASIGRQSGNTIYF. CDR3 DNA sequence: TGTGCCAGCATCGGTAGACAGTCTGGAAACACCATATATTTT.

The rearrangement uses TRBV4-1 and TRBJ1-5, with a tentative D call TRBD1 (6 bases). Trimming shortened V by 0 bases and J by 7 bases, and 16 bases separated the two germline ends. Germline CDR1 MGHRA, CDR2 YSYEKL. The CDR3 has 16 residues. The CDR3 loop is CASSQDPGQSQQPQHF. The CDR3 DNA is TGCGCCAGCAGCCAAGATCCGGGACAATCACAGCAGCCCCAGCATTTT.

The chain is built from TRBV7-9 and TRBJ2-7, with unresolved D. Per the germline V gene, CDR1 is SEHNR and CDR2 is FQNEAQ (reference sequence). The CDR3 loop spans 14 amino acids. Trimming stripped 2 bases from V and 3 bases from J, with 11 bases between. CDR3 amino acids: CASSLPYEYYEQYF. The CDR3 DNA reads as TGTGCCAGCAGCTTACCCTATGAGTACTACGAGCAGTACTTC.

The chain recombines TRBV28 with TRBJ1-5; unclear D gene. Trimming took off 1 base at V and 4 bases at J, with 11 bases between the two ends. In germline, CDR1 is MDHEN, CDR2 SYDVKM. The CDR3 spans 15 residues. The CDR3 reads CASSLSGLGNQPQHF. CDR3 sequence (DNA): TGTGCCAGCAGTTTATCTGGTCTCGGTAATCAGCCCCAGCATTTT.

This sequence joins TRBV20-1 and TRBJ1-2, with TRBD1 as a possible D gene (6 bases). The CDR3 is made up of 11 amino acids. Trimming took 6 bases from V and 3 from J, leaving 8 bases between them. Germline CDR1 reads DFQATT; CDR2 reads SNEGSKA (reference sequence). CDR3: CSARQDYGYTF. The CDR3 DNA follows: TGCAGTGCGAGACAGGACTATGGCTACACCTTC.

The chain joins TRBV19 to TRBJ2-7; 9 bases are a match to TRBD1. V was clipped by 10 bases and J by 3 bases; unmatched bases: 10. Looked up from germline, CDR1 is LNHDA and CDR2 is SQIVND (reference sequence). This CDR3 region has 14 residues. CDR3 bases: TGTGCCACCCAAGATGGGACAGGGAACTACGAGCAGTACTTC. It specifies CATQDGTGNYEQYF.

This chain links TRBV7-9 with TRBJ1-2, with D unresolved. This CDR3 is 15 amino acids long. Germline CDR1 reads SEHNR; CDR2 reads FQNEAQ (reference sequence). Trimming removed 0 bases at V and 4 bases at J, with 12 bases between. CDR3 sequence reads: CASSLAGSRSYGYTF. CDR3 in DNA: TGTGCCAGCAGCTTAGCCGGGAGCCGATCCTATGGCTACACCTTC.

The chain carries TRBV2 and TRBJ1-4; 7 bases map to TRBD1. Trimming cost V 11 bases and J 1 base; bases outside gene matches: 10. The CDR3 spans 15 residues. CDR1 is SNHLY and CDR2 is FYNNEI in the germline V gene. The CDR3 is CAAKGAIGTNEKLFF. The CDR3 DNA reads TGTGCCGCCAAGGGGGCTATAGGAACTAATGAAAAACTGTTTTTT.

The chain employs TRBV27 and TRBJ1-5, with TRBD1 matching 10 bases. Trimming took 5 bases from V and 4 from J; bases not matched to a gene: 8. Germline CDR1 and CDR2: MNHEY and SMNVEV (reference sequence). The length of the CDR3 is 16 residues. This chain's CDR3 is CASSLRTGGGNQPQHF. The DNA for the CDR3 is TGTGCCAGCAGTCTCCGGACAGGGGGAGGGAATCAGCCCCAGCATTTT.

The chain links TRBV19 to TRBJ1-2, with TRBD1 matching over 8 bases. The CDR3 spans 13 residues. Germline V gene sequence: CDR1 LNHDA, CDR2 SQIVND (reference sequence). V lost 10 bases to trimming and J lost 2 bases; unmatched junction nucleotides: 6. CDR3 sequence (DNA): TGTGCCACCGCGGCAGGGGGCAACTATGGCTACACCTTC. Encoded protein: CATAAGGNYGYTF.

The V call is TRBV4-1, the J call TRBJ2-1; maybe TRBD1 (6 bases). The CDR3 extends over 15 amino acids. V shed 0 bases and J shed 9 bases, with 15 bases lying between them. The V gene's germline CDR1 is MGHRA and CDR2 YSYEKL. CDR3 DNA sequence: TGCGCCAGCAGCCAAGATCGTTTGAGGGGGAGTGAGCAGTTCTTC. Residues: CASSQDRLRGSEQFF.

This rearrangement joins TRBV28 to TRBJ2-5, with 11 bases lining up with TRBD2. Germline CDR1 reads MDHEN; CDR2 reads SYDVKM. Trimming cost V 5 bases and J 5 bases; bases outside gene matches: 16. The CDR3 runs to 18 residues. The CDR3 sequence: CASSPSPIAGGIRETQYF. The CDR3 DNA sequence: TGTGCCAGCAGTCCATCCCCGATAGCGGGGGGGATTCGGGAGACCCAGTACTTC.

The chain recombines TRBV4-1 with TRBJ1-5, with D perhaps TRBD1 (6 bases). Germline V gives CDR1 MGHRA, CDR2 YSYEKL. This CDR3 comprises 15 residues. V lost 3 bases, J lost 4 bases, and 13 bases lay in between. This CDR3 is CASSQAKQGNQPQHF. The CDR3 region has the DNA TGCGCCAGCAGCCAGGCAAAACAGGGTAATCAGCCCCAGCATTTT.

CDR3 amino acids: CASGVAGGTYEQYF. DNA of the CDR3: TGTGCCAGTGGGGTAGCGGGGGGAACCTACGAGCAGTACTTC. V and J are TRBV19 and TRBJ2-7; 10 nucleotides agree with TRBD2. Germline assignment: CDR1 LNHDA and CDR2 SQIVND (reference sequence). CDR3 length equals 14 residues. Trimming took 8 bases from V and 2 from J; bases not matched to a gene: 6.

The DNA for the CDR3 is TGTGCCAGCAGTGAATTAAGGGGACTACCGAACACCGGGGAGCTGTTTTTT. It translates to CASSELRGLPNTGELFF. The rearrangement links TRBV6-1 to TRBJ2-2; 7 bases line up with TRBD2. Losses at the gene ends were 2 bases for V and 0 bases for J; bases not matched to a gene: 6. The CDR3 loop spans 17 amino acids. CDR1 is MNHNS, CDR2 SASEGT, per germline.

The gene calls are TRBV5-6 and TRBJ2-6; possible D gene TRBD1, 6 bases. The CDR3 covers 17 residues. Germline CDR1 reads SGHDT; CDR2 reads YYEEEE. V was cut by 4 bases and J by 0 bases, with 14 bases left in between. CDR3 nucleotides: TGTGCCAGCAGCCTAAAGACAGGCAGCTCTGGGGCCAACGTCCTGACTTTC. This translates into CASSLKTGSSGANVLTF.

The chain combines TRBV2 with TRBJ1-2; a possible D gene is TRBD1 (5 bases). Germline CDR1 SNHLY, CDR2 FYNNEI. V lost 6 bases and J lost 4, with 9 bases in between. The CDR3 spans 12 residues. The CDR3 coding sequence is TGTGCCAGCAGGGAGGGGACCTATGGCTACACCTTC. Amino acids: CASREGTYGYTF.

The V gene is TRBV27, the J gene TRBJ2-7; D possibly corresponds to TRBD1 (6 bases). Trimming left V 11 bases short and J 3 bases short, with 17 bases between. Germline CDR1 is MNHEY and CDR2 is SMNVEV (reference sequence). The CDR3 extends over 13 amino acids. CDR3 sequence (DNA): TGTGCCGGTTGCGACAGGAGAAACTACGAGCAGTACTTC. Its protein is CAGCDRRNYEQYF.

This chain connects TRBV5-6 to TRBJ1-2, with D possibly matching TRBD1 (6 bases). CDR1 SGHDT and CDR2 YYEEEE come from the germline V gene. The V and J ends lost 1 base and 3 bases respectively, with 10 bases between them. The CDR3 runs 14 residues. CDR3 nucleotides: TGTGCCAGCAGCTTGCGGGACACGGACTATGGCTACACCTTC. Encoded protein: CASSLRDTDYGYTF.

The chain joins TRBV5-4 to TRBJ2-7, with D hard to call. The CDR3 is 12 residues long. Per germline, CDR1 SGHNT and CDR2 YYREEE (reference sequence). V was trimmed by 2 bases and J by 3 bases, leaving 6 bases between them. CDR3 sequence (DNA): TGTGCCAGCAGCTTAGGAGTCTACGAGCAGTACTTC. Its protein product is CASSLGVYEQYF.

The chain employs TRBV7-9 and TRBJ2-5; D unclear. Germline lookup yields CDR1 SEHNR and CDR2 FQNEAQ (reference sequence). The CDR3 contains 14 residues. V lost 5 bases and J lost 2, with 12 bases in between. The CDR3 loop is CASSPVISQETQYF. The CDR3 region has the DNA TGTGCCAGCAGCCCGGTCATTTCTCAAGAGACCCAGTACTTC.

This sequence joins TRBV11-3 and TRBJ1-1; D may be TRBD1 (6 bases). The ends were cut back, 5 bases at V and 4 bases at J, with 11 bases in the middle. Looked up from germline, CDR1 is SGHNT and CDR2 is YENEEA. This CDR3 region has 13 residues. CDR3 region: CASSLTGTTEAFF. In nucleotides, the CDR3 is TGTGCCAGCAGCCTAACAGGGACCACTGAAGCTTTCTTT. The full variable domain, in which reference TRBV11-3 and TRBJ1-1 provide the parts outside the CDR3, is EAGVVQSPRYKIIEKKQPVAFWCNPISGHNTLYWYLQNLGQGPELLIRYENEEAVDDSQLPKDRFSAERLKGVDSTLKIQPAELGDSAVYLCASSLTGTTEAFFGQGTRLTVV.